Below, 18 T cell receptor beta chains from the same sample are listed, as sequenced in a study of response to subunit inactivated influenza vaccine. Using its own MiXCR run on the RT-PCR reads, TCRdb lists one record per CDR3 protein. The repertoire holds around 470,000 distinct CDR3 sequences, with about 7.2% as singletons. The sequences come from PBMCs from blood, collected around 25 months after vaccination. The receptor set was obtained from a man aged 50 to 69 who received an inactivated influenza vaccine.

As for this clonotype: Germline is not matched at one junction end, which may reflect a read error. The chain is built from TRBV20-1 and TRBJ1-5; 7 bases align to TRBD1. Germline V gives CDR1 DFQATT, CDR2 SNEGSKA (reference sequence). There are 16 residues in the CDR3. The CDR3, as DNA: TGCAGTGCTAGAGATTTAGGGGGCTTAGGTAATCAGCCCCAGAATTTT. This encodes CSARDLGGLGNQPQNF.

This clonotype was found many times. The chain combines TRBV11-2 with TRBJ1-6; D is perhaps TRBD1 (6 bases). V was shortened by 4 bases and J by 14 bases, with 12 bases between the two germline ends. This CDR3 is built from 12 residues. Germline V gene data show CDR1 as SGHAT and CDR2 as FQNNGV. The CDR3: CASSWDKSALHF. In nucleotides, the CDR3 is TGTGCCAGCAGCTGGGACAAGTCAGCCCTCCACTTT. Supplemented by reference TRBV11-2 and TRBJ1-6, the full variable domain reads EAGVAQSPRYKIIEKRQSVAFWCNPISGHATLYWYQQILGQGPKLLIQFQNNGVVDDSQLPKDRFSAERLKGVDSTLKIQPAKLEDSAVYLCASSWDKSALHFGNGTRLTVT.

At least ten counts were recorded for this clonotype. The genes are TRBV7-9 and TRBJ2-1; 7 bases are shared with TRBD2. Germline loops: CDR1 SEHNR, CDR2 FQNEAQ (reference sequence). Losses at the gene ends were 7 bases for V and 2 bases for J; bases not matched to a gene: 11. The CDR3 is 16 amino acids. CDR3 DNA sequence: TGTGCCAGCACTAATCGGGCGGGAGTCCCCTACAATGAGCAGTTCTTC. Translating gives CASTNRAGVPYNEQFF.

The rearrangement uses TRBV10-3 and TRBJ2-2, with D possibly TRBD1 on 5 matching bases. V was trimmed by 3 bases and J by 5 bases, leaving 13 bases between them. This CDR3 is built from 15 residues. Germline V gives CDR1 ENHRY, CDR2 SYGVKD. In nucleotides, the CDR3 is TGTGCCATCAGTGAAAGGGGAATGCCAACCGGGGAGCTGTTTTTT. This translates into CAISERGMPTGELFF.

As to this clonotype: With a much larger clone just one base away, this may be a read error. The V call is TRBV27, the J call TRBJ2-1; 10 bases line up with TRBD2. Germline trimming cut 6 bases from V and 3 bases from J; bases unmatched to any gene: 5. Germline CDR1 and CDR2: MNHEY and SMNVEV (reference sequence). This CDR3 has 15 amino acids. The CDR3 region is CASRPGLAVYNEQFF. CDR3 DNA sequence: TGTGCCAGCAGACCCGGACTAGCGGTCTACAATGAGCAGTTCTTC.

The chain couples TRBV11-2 to TRBJ2-1; 8 bases map to TRBD2. V shed 0 bases, J shed 9 bases, and the junction held 4 bases outside the gene matches. The germline V gene has CDR1 SGHAT and CDR2 FQNNGV. This CDR3 is 14 amino acids long. CDR3 nucleotide sequence: TGTGCCAGCAGCTTAGAGAGACTAGCGTTTGAGCAGTTCTTC. As protein: CASSLERLAFEQFF.

This clonotype turned up a few times. The rearrangement links TRBV28 to TRBJ2-7, with TRBD1 identical over 10 bases. Germline trimming cut 10 bases from V and 4 bases from J; bases unmatched to any gene: 7. CDR1 and CDR2 (germline): MDHEN, SYDVKM. The CDR3 is 13 residues long. CDR3 loop: CATQPGQGYEQYF. The CDR3 DNA is TGTGCCACCCAGCCGGGACAGGGGTACGAGCAGTACTTC.

The table lists this clonotype with many counts. V usage is TRBV19 and J usage is TRBJ1-1; possibly TRBD1 for D (6 bases). CDR1 and CDR2 from the germline V gene are LNHDA and SQIVND (reference sequence). The ends were cut back, 5 bases at V and 7 bases at J, with 11 bases in the middle. This CDR3 spans 12 amino acids. The CDR3 protein is CASSVQGLEAFF. As DNA, the CDR3 is TGTGCCAGTAGTGTACAGGGACTTGAAGCTTTCTTT.

This chain joins TRBV20-1 and TRBJ2-1, with a tentative D call TRBD2 (6 bases). The CDR3 consists of 12 residues. Trimming stripped 7 bases from V and 9 bases from J, with 16 bases between. Germline loops: CDR1 DFQATT, CDR2 SNEGSKA (reference sequence). The CDR3 loop reads CSVVGRGGEQFF. CDR3 DNA sequence: TGCAGTGTAGTCGGCCGGGGAGGTGAGCAGTTCTTC.

This clonotype was counted between two and nine times. The chain combines TRBV6-1 with TRBJ1-4; TRBD1 matches at 8 bases. The CDR3 length is 16 residues. Trimming removed 4 bases from V and 7 bases from J; junction bases left unmatched: 11. Germline V CDR1 and CDR2: MNHNS, SASEGT. CDR3 in amino acids: CASSAILTGDSEKLFF. The CDR3 coding sequence is TGTGCCAGCAGTGCCATATTGACAGGGGATAGTGAAAAACTGTTTTTT.

The chain links TRBV5-1 to TRBJ2-5; 7 bases align to TRBD1. CDR3 length: 16 amino acids. Losses at the gene ends were 2 bases for V and 1 base for J; bases not matched to a gene: 8. The germline gives CDR1 SGHRS, CDR2 YFSETQ. CDR3 coding DNA: TGCGCCAGCAGCTTTTTACCAGGACAGGTCCAAGAGACCCAGTACTTC. Its protein product is CASSFLPGQVQETQYF.

A few counts support this clonotype. DNA for the CDR3: TGTGCCAGCTCACCACCCGTAAGGGGCCGCCAAGAGACCCAGTACTTC. Translating gives CASSPPVRGRQETQYF. The chain joins TRBV18 to TRBJ2-5, with D perhaps matching TRBD1 (5 bases). V gave up 0 bases and J gave up 1 base, with 12 bases separating them. CDR1 and CDR2 (germline): KGHSH, LQKENI. The CDR3 is 16 residues long.

This clonotype was picked up many times. The chain carries TRBV20-1 and TRBJ2-7; 8 positions agree with TRBD2. Germline-derived CDR1 and CDR2 are DFQATT and SNEGSKA (reference sequence). This CDR3 spans 16 amino acids. The V segment lost 0 bases and the J segment 1 base; nucleotides outside the gene matches: 8. The CDR3 bases are TGCAGTGCTAGAGATCGAAGCGGGAGCCCTTCCTACGAGCAGTACTTC. It is translated as CSARDRSGSPSYEQYF.

V is TRBV20-1 and J is TRBJ1-5, with 11 bases lining up with TRBD1. The trim removed 6 bases at V and 6 bases at J, leaving 7 bases unmatched. The CDR3 runs 14 residues. In germline, CDR1 is DFQATT, CDR2 SNEGSKA (reference sequence). The CDR3 bases are TGCAGTGCCGGAGGACAGGGGGCGGGTCAGCCCCAGCATTTT. Translating it yields CSAGGQGAGQPQHF.

This clonotype was seen repeatedly, ten times or more. The genes are TRBV3-1 and TRBJ2-3; D is ambiguous. The V and J ends lost 0 bases and 4 bases respectively, with 11 bases between them. Germline V lookup: CDR1 LGHDT, CDR2 YNNKEL (reference sequence). This CDR3 spans 15 amino acids. In DNA form, the CDR3 reads TGTGCCAGCAGCCAAGATCTCGTCGGTGCAGATACGCAGTATTTT. Translating it yields CASSQDLVGADTQYF.

This clonotype showed up many times. V gene TRBV27 combines with J gene TRBJ1-2; D not certain. The CDR3 contains 14 residues. Trimming left V 5 bases short and J 0 bases short, with 10 bases between. The germline gives CDR1 MNHEY, CDR2 SMNVEV (reference sequence). In DNA, the CDR3 is TGTGCCAGCAGTCCGGGTAGAGCTAACTATGGCTACACCTTC. Translation: CASSPGRANYGYTF.

A few counts support this clonotype. This chain joins TRBV11-2 and TRBJ2-1; 7 nucleotides match TRBD2. Germline CDR1 is SGHAT and CDR2 is FQNNGV. V was pared by 5 bases and J by 0 bases, with 10 bases of the junction left unmatched. The CDR3 is 17 residues long. The CDR3 is CASSGKGLIFSYNEQFF. The DNA of the CDR3 is TGTGCCAGCAGCGGGAAGGGACTAATTTTCTCCTACAATGAGCAGTTCTTC.

This clonotype was observed a handful of times. CDR3: CSARDWEKGNIQYF. The CDR3 DNA follows: TGCAGTGCTAGAGATTGGGAGAAGGGAAACATTCAGTACTTC. This chain uses TRBV20-1 with TRBJ2-4, with a weak D call TRBD2 (5 bases). CDR1 is DFQATT and CDR2 is SNEGSKA in the germline V gene (reference sequence). Trimming took 0 bases from V and 6 from J, leaving 12 bases between them. This CDR3 spans 14 amino acids.